This TCR beta chain was retrieved from a study of Ad26.COV2.S vaccination and SARS-CoV-2 variants. Study at large: Dosing was one shot or two shots 56 days apart. Findings and caveats of the study: Breadth of non-spike TCRs did not differ between vaccinees and placebo recipients.

This CDR3 spans 14 amino acids. Germline loops: CDR1 MNHNY, CDR2 SVGAGI (reference sequence). V lost 2 bases and J 2 bases, leaving 9 bases between the germline ends. Notes on this clone: Antigen specificity is unknown.

The data were produced by immunoSEQ multiplex PCR, yet TCRdb's version contains in-frame clones alone and is incomplete. The sample records about 480,000 clones, around nine tenths being singletons. Treatment of the sample: 15 to 20 received Ad26.COV2.S at low or high dose, single or two shots; 5 received placebo; per-sample allocation not given. Specimen acquisition occurred on day 63 following the initial vaccine or placebo injection. The individual, an adult aged 18-55 years, was a donor in Boston. Immunization relied on an Ad26 vector, which expressed Wuhan-strain SARS-CoV-2 spike. This clonotype was obtained from a person aged 18-60 years who received the Ad26.COV2.S COVID-19 vaccine or a placebo. The chain has TRBV6-6 and TRBJ2-5, with no clear D. The source material was peripheral blood, sampled in a trial of Ad26.COV2.S vaccine versus placebo. CDR3 region: CASSYDLRQETQYF. The CDR3 DNA reads TGTGCCAGCAGTTACGATTTACGGCAAGAGACCCAGTACTTC.